This T cell receptor beta chain appears in the sequencing data of a study of T cells in Graves' hyperthyroidism and ophthalmopathy. This clonotype showed up just a few times. The antigen remains unidentified. TCR beta CDR3 region amplification was performed from RNA transcripts. The HTBI set primed first-round TCR CDR3 RT-PCR. TCRdb redid the calling of the multiplex PCR reads with MiXCR, one entry per CDR3 protein. The table has 700,000 or so distinct CDR3 sequences, about 14% seen once. The germline V gene has CDR1 MNHEY and CDR2 SMNVEV (reference sequence). The length of the CDR3 is 14 residues. With 2 bases removed from V and 4 bases from J, the gap between germline ends came to 12 bases. Study outcomes and limitations: Most thyroid-expanded clonotypes above 0.001 were also found in blood. A model using 13 V-J features told ophthalmopathy apart from stable hyperthyroidism.

Any patient presenting with uncontrolled infection, other autoimmune disease, pregnancy or lactation was left out. V is TRBV27 and J is TRBJ2-7; a possible D gene is TRBD2 (6 bases). This clonotype was obtained from a woman between 45 and 60 years old with Graves' ophthalmopathy. Sequencing was done on a sample of blood. The DNA for the CDR3 is TGTGCCAGCAGTTTAGGACTACGGAATTACGAGCAGTACTTC. Translated: CASSLGLRNYEQYF.